The rows below give T cell receptor beta chains drawn from one sample of a study of graft-versus-host responses after intestinal transplantation. Profiling relied on immunoSEQ multiplex PCR, and the TCRdb table lists in-frame clones only, not all of them. The sample includes 90,000 to 150,000 clones, 90% to 95% of them seen just once. These receptors' targets are unknown. The sequences come from unstimulated CD4+ T cells sorted from spleen or lymph node cells, collected before intestinal transplant. The receptors shown here come from a human donor who received an intestinal transplant. Each CDR3 is given with its conserved first and last residue. D genes are given only for firm matches. Clone size appears in some rows only: once, few, many, or a class for an expanded clone.

>TRBV6-5|NA|14|TRBJ1-4|NA
CASSYWRGVEKLFF
TGTGCCAGCAGTTATTGGCGGGGTGTCGAAAAACTGTTTTTT
>TRBV7-9|NA|12|TRBJ2-2|NA
CASSYRAGELFF
TGTGCCAGCAGCTATCGGGCCGGGGAGCTGTTTTTT
>TRBV5-1|NA|15|TRBJ2-1|TRBD2
CASSLAAGGYNEQFF
TGCGCCAGCAGCTTGGCAGCGGGAGGCTACAATGAGCAGTTCTTC
>TRBV5-1|NA|16|TRBJ2-6|NA
CASSLVSGSGANVLTF
TGCGCCAGCAGCTTAGTTTCAGGCTCTGGGGCCAACGTCCTGACTTTC
>TRBV29-1|NA|11|TRBJ2-1|NA
CSVGDYNEQFF
TGCAGCGTTGGGGACTACAATGAGCAGTTCTTC
>TRBV11-2|NA|16|TRBJ1-3|TRBD1
CASSAQGQGAGNTIYF
TGTGCCAGCAGCGCCCAGGGACAGGGGGCTGGAAACACCATATATTTT
>TRBV6-5|NA|15|TRBJ2-7|TRBD1
CASSRTGTGRYEQYF
TGTGCCAGCAGTCGGACCGGGACAGGGAGGTACGAGCAGTACTTC
>TRBV5-6|few|13|TRBJ2-2|NA
CASSLGFTGELFF
TGTGCCAGCAGCTTGGGTTTTACCGGGGAGCTGTTTTTT
>TRBV27|NA|15|TRBJ1-5|NA
CASSSLGGGNQPQHF
TGTGCCAGCAGTTCCCTGGGGGGGGGAAATCAGCCCCAGCATTTT
>TRBV7-3|NA|15|TRBJ2-5|NA
CASSLTEQAGETQYF
TGTGCCAGCAGCTTAACGGAACAGGCGGGGGAGACCCAGTACTTC
>TRBV28|NA|15|TRBJ2-7|TRBD1
CASSTSGTGGHEQYF
TGTGCCAGCAGCACCTCCGGGACAGGGGGCCACGAGCAGTACTTC
>TRBV7-3|once|13|TRBJ2-7|NA
CASSPSDGYEQYF
TGTGCCAGCAGCCCGTCCGACGGCTACGAGCAGTACTTC
>TRBV19|few|14|TRBJ2-1|NA
CASSIIGGTNEQFF
TGTGCCAGTAGTATAATAGGGGGGACCAATGAGCAGTTCTTC
>TRBV5-4|NA|12|TRBJ1-6|NA
CASSLGQSPLHF
TGTGCCAGCAGCTTGGGACAGTCACCCCTCCACTTT
>TRBV11-2|NA|11|TRBJ2-1|NA
CASRAHNEQFF
TGTGCCAGCCGGGCCCACAATGAGCAGTTCTTC
>TRBV6-5|NA|13|TRBJ2-5|TRBD1
CASGGQAVETQYF
TGTGCCAGCGGAGGACAGGCCGTAGAGACCCAGTACTTC
>TRBV6-4|NA|14|TRBJ2-1|TRBD2
CASSVGLAGNEQFF
TGTGCCAGCAGTGTGGGACTAGCGGGGAATGAGCAGTTCTTC
>TRBV9|NA|13|TRBJ2-7|NA
CASSTGVTHEQYF
TGTGCCAGCAGCACAGGAGTGACCCACGAGCAGTACTTC
>TRBV7-8|NA|16|TRBJ1-5|NA
CASSLGTVNSNQPQHF
TGTGCCAGCAGCTTAGGGACAGTTAATAGCAATCAGCCCCAGCATTTT
>TRBV6-5|few|11|TRBJ2-7|NA
CASSYLGGQYF
TGTGCCAGCAGTTACCTTGGTGGGCAGTACTTC
>TRBV4-1|NA|16|TRBJ1-1|NA
CASSQDRARRNTEAFF
TGCGCCAGCAGCCAAGATCGGGCCAGGCGAAACACTGAAGCTTTCTTT
>TRBV30|NA|14|TRBJ1-4|TRBD1
CACPGQPYNEKLFF
TGTGCCTGCCCGGGACAGCCTTATAATGAAAAACTGTTTTTT
>TRBV4-2|NA|16|TRBJ2-7|NA
CASSQDRGAASYEQYF
TGTGCCAGCAGCCAAGATCGCGGAGCGGCCTCCTACGAGCAGTACTTC
>TRBV7-9|NA|13|TRBJ1-1|NA
CASSSGTNTEAFF
TGTGCCAGCAGCTCAGGGACGAACACTGAAGCTTTCTTT
>TRBV28|NA|13|TRBJ1-1|NA
CASSLPLNTEAFF
TGTGCCAGCAGTTTACCCCTGAACACTGAAGCTTTCTTT
>TRBV5-1|NA|13|TRBJ2-3|NA
CASSLSYTDTQYF
TGCGCCAGCAGCTTGTCCTACACAGATACGCAGTATTTT
>TRBV19|NA|15|TRBJ1-1|NA
CASINRTRWNTEAFF
TGTGCCAGTATAAACCGGACGAGGTGGAACACTGAAGCTTTCTTT
>TRBV7-9|NA|15|TRBJ2-7|NA
CASSLAGVKTYEQYF
TGTGCCAGCAGCTTAGCAGGGGTGAAAACCTACGAGCAGTACTTC